Listed here are 25 T cell receptor beta chains from one sample, sequenced in a study of CD8+CD57+ T cells in acquired aplastic anemia. Patients sequenced had flow cytometry evidence of CD8+CD57+ cell expansion. For CDR3 and TCR beta VDJ profiling, genomic DNA was the template used. Using its own MiXCR run on the reads, TCRdb lists one record per CDR3 protein. The data contain hundreds of thousands of distinct CDR3 sequences, around 32% of them singletons. The sample taken for sequencing was sorted CD4+, CD8+, or CD8+CD57+ T cells (not recorded which) from PBMCs. These receptors were obtained from a human donor with aplastic anemia.

As regards this clonotype: The junction departs from germline at one end; a sequencing error may be responsible. The chain links TRBV7-4 to TRBJ2-2; 10 bases fit TRBD2. This CDR3 spans 20 amino acids. Germline V gene data show CDR1 as SGHVT and CDR2 as SQSDAQ. The CDR3 spells CASSLHLRDSGGAVTGGLFF. In nucleotides, the CDR3 is TGTGCCAGCAGCCTACATTTACGGGACAGCGGGGGGGCTGTCACCGGGGGGCTGTTTTTT. Based on the CDR3 plus reference TRBV7-4 and TRBJ2-2, the full variable domain is GAGVSQSPRYKVAKRGRDVALRCDSISGHVTLYWYRQTLGQGSEVLTYSQSDAQRDKSGRPSGRFSAERPERSVSTLKIQRTEQGDSAVYLCASSLHLRDSGGAVTGGLFFGEGSRLTVL.

This clonotype was observed many times. This chain links TRBV7-3 with TRBJ2-5, with D perhaps matching TRBD2 (6 bases). From germline, CDR1 is SGHTA and CDR2 FQGTGA. The CDR3 has 13 residues. V shed 2 bases and J shed 3 bases, with 7 bases lying between them. CDR3 coding DNA: TGTGCCAGCAGCTTAGGAGGGAAAGAGACCCAGTACTTC. This translates into CASSLGGKETQYF.

As regards this clonotype: Germline is not matched at one junction end, which may reflect a read error. This sequence joins TRBV10-3 and TRBJ2-7, with 10 bases that match TRBD1. This CDR3 has 14 amino acids. The germline gives CDR1 ENHRY, CDR2 SYGVKD. This CDR3 reads CASSEGTGAGEQYF. The CDR3, as DNA: TGTGCCAGCAGTGAGGGGACAGGGGCGGGCGAGCAGTACTTC.

This chain joins TRBV11-2 and TRBJ2-7; 9 bases align to TRBD1. Germline V lookup: CDR1 SGHAT, CDR2 FQNNGV. V gave up 4 bases and J gave up 5 bases; unmatched junction bases: 6. This CDR3 region has 14 residues. The CDR3 region has the DNA TGTGCCAGCAGCTCCGGGACAGGGTTTGACGAGCAGTACTTC. Translating gives CASSSGTGFDEQYF.

The sample holds many counts of this clonotype. The CDR3 loop reads CASTPGTSGYNEQFF. CDR3 DNA sequence: TGTGCCAGTACTCCAGGGACTAGCGGGTACAATGAGCAGTTCTTC. The V call is TRBV19, the J call TRBJ2-1; 12 nucleotides agree with TRBD2. With 7 bases clipped from V and 4 bases from J, the junction kept 5 bases outside the gene matches. Germline V gene sequence: CDR1 LNHDA, CDR2 SQIVND (reference sequence). CDR3 length: 15 amino acids.

V and J are TRBV20-1 and TRBJ1-5; 7 bases map to TRBD1. The germline V gene has CDR1 DFQATT and CDR2 SNEGSKA (reference sequence). V lost 2 bases, J lost 6 bases, and 7 bases stayed unmatched. The CDR3 contains 14 residues. The CDR3 DNA reads TGCAGTGCTAGATCTGAGGGGGCGGTTCAGCCCCAGCATTTT. Translated: CSARSEGAVQPQHF.

The chain links TRBV9 to TRBJ2-2; D remains ambiguous. The CDR3 is made up of 16 amino acids. Trimming removed 0 bases at V and 0 bases at J, with 9 bases between. CDR1 and CDR2 from the germline V gene are SGDLS and YYNGEE. DNA for the CDR3: TGTGCCAGCAGCGTAGCTGGGGTCGCGAACACCGGGGAGCTGTTTTTT. It is translated as CASSVAGVANTGELFF.

Notes on this clonotype: Mismatch with germline at one junction end may stem from a read error. The rearrangement links TRBV12-3 or TRBV12-4 to TRBJ1-5; D unclear. The CDR3 contains 14 residues. CDR3 in amino acids: CASRLASRRQPQHF. CDR3 coding DNA: TGTGCCAGCAGATTAGCCAGTCGTCGTCAGCCCCAGCATTTT.

This clonotype was detected many times. V and J are TRBV2 and TRBJ1-5; D ambiguous. Germline V CDR1 and CDR2: SNHLY, FYNNEI. The CDR3 spans 14 residues. The V end lost 4 bases, the J end lost 4 bases, and 11 bases lay between the germline ends. CDR3 region: CASSGLYTNQPQHF. The CDR3 coding sequence is TGTGCCAGCAGTGGTCTATATACAAATCAGCCCCAGCATTTT.

J is TRBJ1-2 and V is TRBV10-3, with a possible D match to TRBD1 (5 bases). Trimming cost V 10 bases and J 6 bases, with 27 bases left between them. This CDR3 comprises 16 residues. Germline V CDR1 and CDR2: ENHRY, SYGVKD. CDR3 loop: CASTPYGGVILNGYTF. DNA of the CDR3: TGTGCCAGCACCCCCTATGGGGGTGTTATTTTGAATGGCTACACCTTC.

V is TRBV27 and J is TRBJ2-7; the match to TRBD2 covers 8 bases. Losses at the gene ends were 5 bases for V and 7 bases for J; bases not matched to a gene: 19. This CDR3 is built from 17 residues. Germline-derived CDR1 and CDR2 are MNHEY and SMNVEV (reference sequence). The DNA of the CDR3 is TGTGCCAGCAGTGTTCGGGAGCGGGAGAGGTCCTACAATGAGCAGTACTTC. This sequence encodes CASSVRERERSYNEQYF.

Ten or more counts support this clonotype. The chain carries TRBV25-1 and TRBJ1-1; TRBD1 matches at 7 bases. Germline loops: CDR1 MGHDK, CDR2 SYGVNS. The CDR3 sequence is 15 residues long. After removal of 2 bases from V and 1 base from J, the junction contained 4 bases not matched to a gene. CDR3 DNA: TGTGCCAGCAGTGAACCGACAGGGAAGAACACTGAAGCTTTCTTT. This codes for CASSEPTGKNTEAFF.

This sequence joins TRBV19 and TRBJ1-4; unclear D gene. Germline CDR1 reads LNHDA; CDR2 reads SQIVND (reference sequence). Between the trimmed V and J ends, which lost 5 bases and 4 bases, there was a span of 5 bases. The CDR3 covers 12 residues. The CDR3 sequence is CASSADNEKLFF. CDR3 nucleotides: TGTGCCAGTAGTGCGGATAATGAAAAACTGTTTTTT.

This clonotype was detected only a few times. The V and J genes are TRBV13 and TRBJ1-2; 10 bases line up with TRBD1. This CDR3 is built from 15 residues. Trimming cost V 5 bases and J 2 bases; bases outside gene matches: 5. Germline CDR1 and CDR2: PRHDT and FYEKMQ (reference sequence). CDR3 sequence: CASSQGTGANYGYTF. In nucleotides, the CDR3 is TGTGCCAGCAGCCAAGGGACAGGGGCAAACTATGGCTACACCTTC.

This clonotype was found many times. This chain links TRBV29-1 with TRBJ1-1, with D hard to call. This CDR3 has 10 residues. The germline V gene has CDR1 SQVTM and CDR2 ANQGSEA. Trimming removed 5 bases from V and 7 bases from J, with 8 bases in between. The CDR3 sequence is CSVPQLEAFF. CDR3 nucleotide sequence: TGCAGCGTTCCGCAGCTTGAAGCTTTCTTT.

This chain uses TRBV20-1 with TRBJ1-1, with D maybe TRBD1 (6 bases). V lost 0 bases and J 5 bases, leaving 13 bases between the germline ends. Germline CDR1 reads DFQATT; CDR2 reads SNEGSKA (reference sequence). This CDR3 is built from 14 residues. In nucleotides, the CDR3 is TGCAGTGCTAGAGATTTTTACAGGGAGACTGAAGCTTTCTTT. It specifies CSARDFYRETEAFF.

The chain's CDR3 is CASSPGQGLDGYTF. DNA for the CDR3: TGTGCCAGTAGTCCCGGACAGGGCCTTGATGGCTACACCTTC. V and J are TRBV19 and TRBJ1-2; 8 bases map to TRBD1. This CDR3 region has 14 residues. Unmatched junction bases numbered 8, after V lost 5 bases and J lost 6 bases. Germline CDR1 LNHDA, CDR2 SQIVND (reference sequence).

The chain is built from TRBV6-9 and TRBJ1-6, with a weak D call TRBD1 (6 bases). The CDR3 contains 16 residues. V lost 5 bases to trimming and J lost 7 bases, with 18 bases between them. Germline lookup yields CDR1 MNHGY and CDR2 SVAAGI. The CDR3 DNA is TGTGCCAGCAGTGCCGCGGCGGGGGGCGGCAATTCACCCCTCCACTTT. Translated, it gives CASSAAAGGGNSPLHF.

V is TRBV20-1 and J is TRBJ1-2, with D uncertain. The CDR3 is made up of 12 amino acids. The germline V gene has CDR1 DFQATT and CDR2 SNEGSKA (reference sequence). Trimming removed 0 bases at V and 10 bases at J, with 12 bases between. The chain's CDR3 is CSARDPFDDYTF. CDR3 coding DNA: TGCAGTGCTAGAGATCCATTCGATGACTACACCTTC.

This clonotype appeared many times. The chain uses TRBV28 and TRBJ1-2, with D unresolved. Germline V gene data show CDR1 as MDHEN and CDR2 as SYDVKM. The CDR3 runs 15 residues. The ends were cut back, 3 bases at V and 2 bases at J, with 13 bases in the middle. The DNA of the CDR3 is TGTGCCAGCAGTTTCTCCGGCAGAGCAAACTATGGCTACACCTTC. Translated: CASSFSGRANYGYTF.

This chain connects TRBV11-1 to TRBJ2-3; TRBD2 matches at 10 bases. With 3 bases clipped from V and 6 bases from J, the junction kept 18 bases outside the gene matches. The CDR3 is 19 amino acids. Looked up from germline, CDR1 is SGHAT and CDR2 is FQDESV (reference sequence). CDR3 amino acids: CASSFPTVGIAGGGDTQYF. CDR3 DNA: TGTGCCAGCAGCTTCCCAACGGTGGGAATAGCGGGAGGAGGGGATACGCAGTATTTT.

Worth noting for this clonotype: A read error is possible here, since a much larger clone lies one base away. This sequence joins TRBV7-2 and TRBJ2-7; 9 bases map to TRBD2. From germline, CDR1 is SGHTA and CDR2 FQGNSA. This CDR3 comprises 15 residues. This CDR3 is CASGFLTSGPYEQYF. The CDR3 DNA sequence: TGTGCCAGCGGCTTCCTGACTAGCGGACCCTACGAGCAGTACTTC.

This clonotype was detected ten times or more. The genes are TRBV19 and TRBJ2-1; D is unclear. Germline V gene lookup returns CDR1 LNHDA and CDR2 SQIVND (reference sequence). The CDR3 extends over 13 amino acids. V lost 5 bases, J lost 7 bases, and 12 bases lay in between. The chain's CDR3 is CASSPPQRNEQFF. As DNA, the CDR3 is TGTGCCAGTAGTCCACCCCAGCGTAATGAGCAGTTCTTC.

The chain links TRBV24-1 to TRBJ1-1; 8 positions agree with TRBD1. The V and J ends lost 6 bases and 7 bases, in that order; junction bases with no gene match: 15. The CDR3 spans 16 residues. Germline V gene sequence: CDR1 KGHDR, CDR2 SFDVKD. The CDR3 protein is CATSLGQGPKRGEAFF. CDR3 DNA: TGTGCCACCAGTTTAGGACAGGGACCCAAACGGGGTGAAGCTTTCTTT.

This clonotype was found a few times. The chain has TRBV15 and TRBJ2-2, with D possibly matching TRBD2 (6 bases). Trimming removed 0 bases from V and 2 bases from J, with 13 bases in between. Germline V lookup: CDR1 LNHNV, CDR2 YYDKDF (reference sequence). The CDR3 contains 17 residues. CDR3 DNA: TGTGCCACCAGCAGAGATTTTACTAGCAGAAACACCGGGGAGCTGTTTTTT. The encoded protein is CATSRDFTSRNTGELFF.